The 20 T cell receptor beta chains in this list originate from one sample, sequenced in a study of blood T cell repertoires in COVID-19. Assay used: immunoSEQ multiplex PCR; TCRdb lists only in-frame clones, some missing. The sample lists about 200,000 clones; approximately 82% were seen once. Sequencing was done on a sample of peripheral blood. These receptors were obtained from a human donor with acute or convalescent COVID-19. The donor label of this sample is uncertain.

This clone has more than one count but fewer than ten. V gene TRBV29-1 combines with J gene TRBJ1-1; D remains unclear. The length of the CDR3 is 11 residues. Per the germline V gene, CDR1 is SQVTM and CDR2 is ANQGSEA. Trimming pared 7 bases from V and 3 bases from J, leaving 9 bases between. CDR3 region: CSGDPYTEAFF. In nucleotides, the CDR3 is TGCAGCGGTGACCCCTACACTGAAGCTTTCTTT.

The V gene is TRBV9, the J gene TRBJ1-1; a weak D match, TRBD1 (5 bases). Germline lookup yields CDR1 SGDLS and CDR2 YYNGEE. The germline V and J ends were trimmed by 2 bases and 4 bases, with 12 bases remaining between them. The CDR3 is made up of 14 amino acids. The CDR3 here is CASSVARVGTEAFF. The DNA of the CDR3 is TGTGCCAGCAGCGTGGCCAGGGTTGGCACTGAAGCTTTCTTT.

In DNA form, the CDR3 reads TGTGCCAGCAGTAGAGGCGGTGGCTGGGCCAACGTCCTGACTTTC. This translates into CASSRGGGWANVLTF. This chain joins TRBV7-3 and TRBJ2-6; D is uncertain. The V and J ends lost 6 bases and 5 bases respectively, with 14 bases between them. Germline V gene sequence: CDR1 SGHTA, CDR2 FQGTGA. The CDR3 spans 15 residues.

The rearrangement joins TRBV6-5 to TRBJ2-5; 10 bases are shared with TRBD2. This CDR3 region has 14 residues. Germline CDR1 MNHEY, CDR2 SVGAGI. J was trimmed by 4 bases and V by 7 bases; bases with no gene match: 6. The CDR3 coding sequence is TGTGCCAGCAAAAGACTAGCGGGCCCAGAGACCCAGTACTTC. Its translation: CASKRLAGPETQYF.

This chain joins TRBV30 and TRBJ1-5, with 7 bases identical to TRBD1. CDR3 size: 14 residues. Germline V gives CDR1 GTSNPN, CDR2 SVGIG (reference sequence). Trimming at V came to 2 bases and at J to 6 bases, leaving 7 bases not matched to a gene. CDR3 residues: CAWSRQGWGQPQHF. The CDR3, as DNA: TGTGCCTGGAGTAGACAGGGCTGGGGTCAGCCCCAGCATTTT. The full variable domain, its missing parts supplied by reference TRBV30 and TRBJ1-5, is SQTIHQWPATLVQPVGSPLSLECTVEGTSNPNLYWYRQAAGRGLQLLFYSVGIGQISSEVPQNLSASRPQDRQFILSSKKLLLSDSGFYLCAWSRQGWGQPQHFGDGTRLSIL.

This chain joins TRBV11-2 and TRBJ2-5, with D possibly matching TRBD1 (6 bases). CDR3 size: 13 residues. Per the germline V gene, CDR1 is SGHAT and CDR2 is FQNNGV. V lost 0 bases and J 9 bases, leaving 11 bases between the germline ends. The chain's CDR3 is CASSLDSSGAQYF. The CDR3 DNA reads TGTGCCAGCAGCTTAGATTCATCAGGGGCCCAGTACTTC.

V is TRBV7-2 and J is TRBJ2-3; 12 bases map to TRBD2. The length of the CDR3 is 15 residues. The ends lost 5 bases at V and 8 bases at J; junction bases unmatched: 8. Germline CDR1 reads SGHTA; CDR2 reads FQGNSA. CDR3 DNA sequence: TGTGCCAGCAGCCAACTAGCGGGAGGTCTTGGTACGCAGTATTTT. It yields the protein CASSQLAGGLGTQYF.

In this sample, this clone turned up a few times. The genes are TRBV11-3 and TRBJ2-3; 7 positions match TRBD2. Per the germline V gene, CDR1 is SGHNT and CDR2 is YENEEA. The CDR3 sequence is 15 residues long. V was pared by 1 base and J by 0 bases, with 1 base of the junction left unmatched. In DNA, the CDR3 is TGTGCCAGCAGCTTAGTAGCGGGTAGCACAGATACGCAGTATTTT. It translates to CASSLVAGSTDTQYF.

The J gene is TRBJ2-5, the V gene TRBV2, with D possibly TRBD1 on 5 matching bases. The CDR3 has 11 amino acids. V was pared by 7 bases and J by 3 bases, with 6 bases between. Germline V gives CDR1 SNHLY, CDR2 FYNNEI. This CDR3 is CASKGKETQYF. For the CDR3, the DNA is TGTGCCAGCAAGGGGAAAGAGACCCAGTACTTC.

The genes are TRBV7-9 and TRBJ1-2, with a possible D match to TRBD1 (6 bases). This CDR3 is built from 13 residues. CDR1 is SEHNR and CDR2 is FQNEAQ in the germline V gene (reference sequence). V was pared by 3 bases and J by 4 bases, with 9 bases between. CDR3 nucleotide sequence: TGTGCCAGCAGCTTCTCGGACAGCTATGGCTACACCTTC. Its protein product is CASSFSDSYGYTF.

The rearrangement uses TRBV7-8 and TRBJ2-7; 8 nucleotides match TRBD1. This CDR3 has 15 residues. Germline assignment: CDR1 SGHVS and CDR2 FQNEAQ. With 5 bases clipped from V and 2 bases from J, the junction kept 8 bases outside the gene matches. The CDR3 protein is CASSLGQGRTYEQYF. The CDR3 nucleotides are TGTGCCAGCAGCCTCGGACAGGGTCGGACCTACGAGCAGTACTTC. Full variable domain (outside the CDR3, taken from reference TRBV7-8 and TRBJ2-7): GAGVSQSPRYKVAKRGQDVALRCDPISGHVSLFWYQQALGQGPEFLTYFQNEAQLDKSGLPSDRFFAERPEGSVSTLKIQRTQQEDSAVYLCASSLGQGRTYEQYFGPGTRLTVT.

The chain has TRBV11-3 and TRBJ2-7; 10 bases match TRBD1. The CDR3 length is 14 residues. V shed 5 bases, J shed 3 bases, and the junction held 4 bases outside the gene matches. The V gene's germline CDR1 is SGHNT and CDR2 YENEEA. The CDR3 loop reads CASSNRDRGYEQYF. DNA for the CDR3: TGTGCCAGCAGCAACCGGGACAGGGGCTACGAGCAGTACTTC.

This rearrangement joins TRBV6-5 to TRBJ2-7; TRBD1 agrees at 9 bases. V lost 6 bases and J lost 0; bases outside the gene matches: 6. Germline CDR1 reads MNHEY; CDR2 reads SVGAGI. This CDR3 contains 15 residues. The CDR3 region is CASRTGGQGSYEQYF. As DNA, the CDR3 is TGTGCCAGCAGGACCGGGGGACAGGGCTCCTACGAGCAGTACTTC.

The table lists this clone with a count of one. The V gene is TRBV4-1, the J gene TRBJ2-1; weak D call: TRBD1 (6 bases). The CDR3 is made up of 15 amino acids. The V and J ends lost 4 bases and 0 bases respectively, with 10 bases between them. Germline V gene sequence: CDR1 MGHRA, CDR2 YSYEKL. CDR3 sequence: CASSRQESSYNEQFF. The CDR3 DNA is TGCGCCAGCAGCCGACAGGAAAGCTCCTACAATGAGCAGTTCTTC.

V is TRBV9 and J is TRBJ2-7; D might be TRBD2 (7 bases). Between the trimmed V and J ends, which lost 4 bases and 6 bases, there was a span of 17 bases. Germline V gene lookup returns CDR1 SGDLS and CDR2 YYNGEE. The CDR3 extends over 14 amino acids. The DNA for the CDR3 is TGTGCCAGCAGCCCGGGGGGACAAGTGGGCGAGCAGTACTTC. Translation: CASSPGGQVGEQYF.

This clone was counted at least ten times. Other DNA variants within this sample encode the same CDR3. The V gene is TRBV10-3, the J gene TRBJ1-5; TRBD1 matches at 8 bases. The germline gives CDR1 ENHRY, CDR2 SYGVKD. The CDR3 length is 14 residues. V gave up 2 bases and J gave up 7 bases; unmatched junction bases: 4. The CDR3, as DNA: TGTGCCATCAGTGAGGGACAGGGAGGACAGCCCCAGCATTTT. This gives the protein CAISEGQGGQPQHF.

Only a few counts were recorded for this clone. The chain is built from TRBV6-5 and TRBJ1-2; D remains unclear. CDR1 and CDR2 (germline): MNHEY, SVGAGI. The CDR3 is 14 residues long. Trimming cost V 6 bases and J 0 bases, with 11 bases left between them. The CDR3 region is CASREVVPNYGYTF. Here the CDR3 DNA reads TGTGCCAGCAGGGAGGTCGTACCTAACTATGGCTACACCTTC.

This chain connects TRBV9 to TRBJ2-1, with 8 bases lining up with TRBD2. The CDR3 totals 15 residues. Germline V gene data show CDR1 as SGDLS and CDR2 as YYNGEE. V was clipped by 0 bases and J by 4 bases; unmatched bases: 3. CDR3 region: CASSVGSGEYNEQFF. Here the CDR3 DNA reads TGTGCCAGCAGCGTAGGTAGCGGGGAGTACAATGAGCAGTTCTTC.

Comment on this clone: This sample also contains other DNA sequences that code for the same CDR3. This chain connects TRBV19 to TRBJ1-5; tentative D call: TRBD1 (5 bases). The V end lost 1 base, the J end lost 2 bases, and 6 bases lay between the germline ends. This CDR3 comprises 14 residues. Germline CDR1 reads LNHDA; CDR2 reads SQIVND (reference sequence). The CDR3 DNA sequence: TGTGCCAGTAGTATAGTCAGGGGCAATCAGCCCCAGCATTTT. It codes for CASSIVRGNQPQHF.

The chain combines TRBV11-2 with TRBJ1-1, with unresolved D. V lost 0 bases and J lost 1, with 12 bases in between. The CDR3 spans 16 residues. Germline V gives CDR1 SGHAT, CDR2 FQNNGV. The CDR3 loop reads CASSLDWPGRNTEAFF. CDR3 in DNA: TGTGCCAGCAGCTTAGATTGGCCGGGAAGGAACACTGAAGCTTTCTTT.